One and the same sample provided the 19 T cell receptor beta chains below, sequenced in a study of CD8+CD57+ T cells in acquired aplastic anemia. The patients chosen for sequencing had shown expansion of CD8+CD57+ cells (detected by flow cytometry). Both TCR beta VDJ combination and CDR3 sequence profiling were carried out. Genomic DNA was the template for this profiling. TCRdb re-called the reads with MiXCR, one entry per CDR3 protein. The repertoire consists of about 160,000 distinct CDR3 sequences, with over 55% occurring once and the leading ten covering roughly half. Sequencing was carried out using sorted CD4+, CD8+, or CD8+CD57+ T cells (not recorded which) from PBMCs. These receptors all come from a human donor with aplastic anemia.

This rearrangement joins TRBV29-1 to TRBJ2-5; no clear D gene. The CDR3 length is 9 residues. Germline CDR1 reads SQVTM; CDR2 reads ANQGSEA. V lost 3 bases and J 5 bases, leaving 1 base between the germline ends. The CDR3 is CSVEETQYF. DNA of the CDR3: TGCAGCGTTGAGGAGACCCAGTACTTC.

This clonotype was seen only once. The V and J genes are TRBV7-9 and TRBJ1-1; D uncertain. CDR3 length: 13 residues. CDR1 is SEHNR and CDR2 is FQNEAQ in the germline V gene (reference sequence). Trimming took off 10 bases at V and 0 bases at J, with 12 bases between the two ends. CDR3 bases: TGTGCCAACTCGAGGCTCATGAACACTGAAGCTTTCTTT. This gives the protein CANSRLMNTEAFF.

The chain recombines TRBV19 with TRBJ2-3; possible D gene TRBD1, 5 bases. This CDR3 region has 15 residues. Trimming took 4 bases from V and 0 from J, leaving 11 bases between them. Germline CDR1 reads LNHDA; CDR2 reads SQIVND (reference sequence). CDR3 nucleotide sequence: TGTGCCAGTAGTAGGACACTAACTAGCACAGATACGCAGTATTTT. It encodes CASSRTLTSTDTQYF.

The rearrangement uses TRBV29-1 and TRBJ2-7; tentatively, D is TRBD2 (5 bases). CDR1 and CDR2 from the germline V gene are SQVTM and ANQGSEA. The V end was cut by 6 bases, the J end by 5 bases, with 17 bases between. The CDR3 has 13 amino acids. This CDR3 reads CSVEVGLVDEQYF. In nucleotides, the CDR3 is TGCAGCGTGGAGGTAGGGCTTGTCGACGAGCAGTACTTC.

The chain employs TRBV3-1 and TRBJ1-2; D unclear. The CDR3 contains 15 residues. Germline V gene data show CDR1 as LGHDT and CDR2 as YNNKEL (reference sequence). V was trimmed by 0 bases and J by 3 bases, leaving 11 bases between them. CDR3 sequence: CASSQDALPDYGYTF. CDR3 in DNA: TGTGCCAGCAGCCAAGACGCCCTCCCGGACTATGGCTACACCTTC.

The chain employs TRBV25-1 and TRBJ1-5; D is unresolved. Germline V gives CDR1 MGHDK, CDR2 SYGVNS. V lost 3 bases and J lost 1, with 7 bases in between. The CDR3 length is 14 residues. For the CDR3, the DNA is TGTGCCAGCAGTGAGCCCGGGAGCAATCAGCCCCAGCATTTT. Residues: CASSEPGSNQPQHF.

As to this clonotype: Mismatch with germline at one junction end may stem from a read error. The chain employs TRBV10-3 and TRBJ2-5, with D possibly matching TRBD2 (6 bases). Per germline, CDR1 ENHRY and CDR2 SYGVKD. This CDR3 has 13 residues. The CDR3 loop reads CAISLPEEGTQCF. DNA for the CDR3: TGTGCCATCAGTCTACCGGAGGAGGGGACCCAGTGCTTC.

The genes are TRBV29-1 and TRBJ2-3; TRBD2 matches 15 bases. The trim removed 8 bases at V and 4 bases at J, leaving 7 bases unmatched. This CDR3 has 15 amino acids. CDR1 is SQVTM, CDR2 ANQGSEA, per germline. CDR3 sequence (DNA): TGCAGCACGACAGGACTAGCGGGAGGGCCAGATACGCAGTATTTT. Translated: CSTTGLAGGPDTQYF.

The chain couples TRBV25-1 to TRBJ1-6; the match to TRBD1 covers 8 bases. This CDR3 contains 12 residues. With V trimmed by 4 bases and J by 12 bases, 2 bases remained unmatched. The germline V gene has CDR1 MGHDK and CDR2 SYGVNS. The CDR3 DNA reads as TGTGCCAGCAGTGTTACAGGGGGACCCCTCCACTTT. It encodes CASSVTGGPLHF.

This clonotype appeared a single time. The chain has TRBV2 and TRBJ1-4; perhaps TRBD1 as D (6 bases). There are 14 residues in the CDR3. Germline CDR1 SNHLY, CDR2 FYNNEI. V was cut by 6 bases and J by 5 bases, with 13 bases left in between. Written as DNA, the CDR3 is TGTGCCAGCAGATTACAGGGAGCAAATGAAAAACTGTTTTTT. This encodes CASRLQGANEKLFF.

There are a few counts of this clonotype. This chain connects TRBV12-3 or TRBV12-4 to TRBJ1-2; 7 nucleotides agree with TRBD1. This CDR3 has 13 residues. Germline trimming cut 6 bases from V and 2 bases from J; bases unmatched to any gene: 3. The CDR3 region is CASSPTGNYGYTF. The CDR3 nucleotides read TGTGCCAGCAGCCCGACAGGGAACTATGGCTACACCTTC.

This rearrangement joins TRBV20-1 to TRBJ2-7; D is unclear. This CDR3 spans 10 amino acids. The V and J ends lost 6 bases and 7 bases respectively, with 10 bases between them. Germline CDR1 and CDR2: DFQATT and SNEGSKA (reference sequence). The CDR3 protein is CSAQFGEQYF. CDR3 nucleotide sequence: TGCAGTGCGCAGTTCGGGGAGCAGTACTTC.

The chain combines TRBV19 with TRBJ1-2, with TRBD1 matching over 8 bases. This CDR3 contains 15 residues. The germline V gene encodes CDR1 LNHDA and CDR2 SQIVND (reference sequence). Trimming cost V 1 base and J 6 bases; bases outside gene matches: 7. CDR3 amino acids: CASSIAGRGRDGYTF. The CDR3 DNA is TGTGCCAGTAGTATAGCGGGCAGGGGGCGAGATGGCTACACCTTC. Variable domain in full (rest from reference TRBV19 and TRBJ1-2): DGGITQSPKYLFRKEGQNVTLSCEQNLNHDAMYWYRQDPGQGLRLIYYSQIVNDFQKGDIAEGYSVSREKKESFPLTVTSAQKNPTAFYLCASSIAGRGRDGYTFGSGTRLTVV.

This clonotype was observed a handful of times. The rearrangement links TRBV20-1 to TRBJ2-7; TRBD1 agrees at 8 bases. Germline loops: CDR1 DFQATT, CDR2 SNEGSKA (reference sequence). This CDR3 has 13 residues. Trimming removed 3 bases from V and 2 bases from J; junction bases left unmatched: 3. The CDR3 reads CSASGQGPYEQYF. For the CDR3, the DNA is TGCAGTGCTAGTGGACAGGGCCCCTACGAGCAGTACTTC.

The CDR3 sequence: CASRRRSSGNTIYF. The CDR3 bases are TGTGCCAGTAGAAGGCGGTCGTCTGGAAACACCATATATTTT. This sequence joins TRBV19 and TRBJ1-3, with D hard to call. The CDR3 length is 14 residues. Per germline, CDR1 LNHDA and CDR2 SQIVND (reference sequence). V gave up 6 bases and J gave up 1 base, with 10 bases separating them. The variable domain in full, with the rest retrieved from reference TRBV19 and TRBJ1-3, is DGGITQSPKYLFRKEGQNVTLSCEQNLNHDAMYWYRQDPGQGLRLIYYSQIVNDFQKGDIAEGYSVSREKKESFPLTVTSAQKNPTAFYLCASRRRSSGNTIYFGEGSWLTVV.

The chain joins TRBV29-1 to TRBJ1-6; D call uncertain. There are 13 residues in the CDR3. Germline CDR1 reads SQVTM; CDR2 reads ANQGSEA. The ends were cut back, 6 bases at V and 5 bases at J, with 11 bases in the middle. CDR3 sequence (DNA): TGCAGCGTCTCCGGACGGGATAATTCACCCCTCCACTTT. Translating gives CSVSGRDNSPLHF.

This clonotype showed up many times. The V and J genes are TRBV4-3 and TRBJ2-1; TRBD2 matches at 7 bases. This CDR3 comprises 16 residues. Germline lookup yields CDR1 LGHNA and CDR2 YSLEER. J was trimmed by 1 base and V by 0 bases; bases with no gene match: 3. CDR3 sequence: CASSQEGGGSYNEQFF. In nucleotides, the CDR3 is TGCGCCAGCAGCCAAGAGGGGGGGGGGTCCTACAATGAGCAGTTCTTC.

On this clonotype itself: This is likely a read error, given that the CDR3 carries no conserved phenylalanine or tryptophan at its end. The limits of the CDR3 on the DNA are not certain, so only TCRdb's listed CDR3 is given. CDR3 amino acids: CSARDEQRDFY. The chain has TRBV20-1 and TRBJ2-1; TRBD2 is the table's D call and was not checked against the DNA. Termini included, the CDR3 measures 11 amino acids. Germline V gene sequence: CDR1 DFQATT, CDR2 SNEGSKA (reference sequence).

The rearrangement uses TRBV5-1 and TRBJ2-7; no firm D call. Looked up from germline, CDR1 is SGHRS and CDR2 is YFSETQ. The ends were cut back, 4 bases at V and 5 bases at J, with 10 bases in the middle. CDR3 length: 12 residues. CDR3 nucleotide sequence: TGCGCCAGCAGCGGTGCATCCAACGAGCAGTACTTC. This translates into CASSGASNEQYF.